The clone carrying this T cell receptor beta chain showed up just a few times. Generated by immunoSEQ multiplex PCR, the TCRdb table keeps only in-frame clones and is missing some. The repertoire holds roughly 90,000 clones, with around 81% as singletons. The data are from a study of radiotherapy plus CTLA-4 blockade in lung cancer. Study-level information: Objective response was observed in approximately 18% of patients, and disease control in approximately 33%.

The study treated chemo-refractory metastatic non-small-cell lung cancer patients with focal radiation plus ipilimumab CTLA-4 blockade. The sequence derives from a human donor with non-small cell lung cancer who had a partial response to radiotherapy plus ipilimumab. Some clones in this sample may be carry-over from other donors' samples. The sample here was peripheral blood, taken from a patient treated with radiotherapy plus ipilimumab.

The CDR3: CASSSRDRVTGELFF. The DNA for the CDR3 is TGTGCCAGCAGCTCCCGGGACAGGGTCACCGGGGAGCTGTTTTTT. V usage is TRBV7-8 and J usage is TRBJ2-2; 9 positions match TRBD1. CDR3 length: 15 amino acids. The ends lost 4 bases at V and 4 bases at J; junction bases unmatched: 4. The germline CDR1 and CDR2 sequences are SGHVS and FQNEAQ. The full variable domain, in which reference TRBV7-8 and TRBJ2-2 provide the parts outside the CDR3, is GAGVSQSPRYKVAKRGQDVALRCDPISGHVSLFWYQQALGQGPEFLTYFQNEAQLDKSGLPSDRFFAERPEGSVSTLKIQRTQQEDSAVYLCASSSRDRVTGELFFGEGSRLTVL.